The 21 T cell receptor beta chains below all came from one sample that was sequenced in a study of human T cells and chemical hapten exposure. MiXCR, applied by TCRdb to the RACE reads, yields one record per CDR3 protein. The sample holds 70,000 to 100,000 distinct CDR3 sequences, under 9% seen once. Time point denoted: patch test 1, 2 weeks after DPC sensitization. The treatment is: therapeutic diphenylcyclopropenone sensitization with weekly scalp DPC. The source material was whole blood, sampled in connection with sensitization to the hapten diphenylcyclopropenone (DPC). The receptors derive from a woman aged 25 to 39 with alopecia areata. Some clones in this sample may be carry-over from other donors' samples.

For this clonotype: This may stem from a read error, because a much larger clone lies one nucleotide away. The DNA is omitted, as the CDR3 cannot be located on it reliably, and the CDR3 follows TCRdb's listing. The V call is TRBV20-1, the J call TRBJ2-7; TRBD2 was called by the table and not checked on the DNA. The germline V gene encodes CDR1 DFQATT and CDR2 SNEGSKA (reference sequence). The CDR3 numbers 11 amino acids, ends counted. CDR3 loop: CSAQSFGEGNF.

This clonotype came up a few times. The CDR3 DNA sequence: TGTGCCAGCAGCCGGACTAGCGGGGTTGGTACCGGGGAGCTGTTTTTT. Translating it yields CASSRTSGVGTGELFF. This rearrangement joins TRBV12-3 or TRBV12-4 to TRBJ2-2; TRBD2 matches at 12 bases. The CDR3 runs 16 residues. V gave up 6 bases and J gave up 5 bases; unmatched junction bases: 7.

The J gene is TRBJ1-5, the V gene TRBV19; 8 bases map to TRBD1. The V gene's germline CDR1 is LNHDA and CDR2 SQIVND (reference sequence). The CDR3 spans 16 residues. The CDR3 bases are TGTGAAAGTAGTATAGATCGGTCAGGGGGCATCCAGCCCCAGCATTTT. This encodes CESSIDRSGGIQPQHF.

This clonotype was observed at least ten times. V gene TRBV27 combines with J gene TRBJ2-3, with D perhaps assigned TRBD1 or TRBD2 (5 bases each). V shed 5 bases and J shed 6 bases, with 9 bases lying between them. This CDR3 contains 12 residues. CDR1 and CDR2 from the germline V gene are MNHEY and SMNVEV (reference sequence). The CDR3 DNA reads as TGTGCCAGCAGTGGGACCCAGGATACGCAGTATTTT. Residues: CASSGTQDTQYF.

In its sample, this clonotype was seen many times. V is TRBV18 and J is TRBJ1-1; possibly TRBD1 for D (6 bases). Germline CDR1 and CDR2: KGHSH and LQKENI. Trimming removed 3 bases at V and 6 bases at J, with 17 bases between. This CDR3 comprises 15 residues. The CDR3 region is CASSPAPDSRAEAFF. CDR3 bases: TGTGCCAGCTCACCGGCCCCGGACAGTCGCGCTGAAGCTTTCTTT. The whole variable domain, remainder taken from reference TRBV18 and TRBJ1-1, is NAGVMQNPRHLVRRRGQEARLRCSPMKGHSHVYWYRQLPEEGLKFMVYLQKENIIDESGMPKERFSAEFPKEGPSILRIQQVVRGDSAAYFCASSPAPDSRAEAFFGQGTRLTVV.

The chain uses TRBV3-1 and TRBJ2-5; D gene ambiguous. Trimming removed 2 bases from V and 1 base from J, with 8 bases in between. The CDR3 covers 14 residues. The V gene's germline CDR1 is LGHDT and CDR2 YNNKEL (reference sequence). CDR3 coding DNA: TGTGCCAGCAGCCAACGGGCTAGCCAAGAGACCCAGTACTTC. Residues: CASSQRASQETQYF.

This clonotype was seen ten or more times. This chain links TRBV6-5 with TRBJ2-2, with TRBD1 as a possible D gene (5 bases). Deletions cut 7 bases from V and 0 bases from J, with 6 bases between. Germline lookup yields CDR1 MNHEY and CDR2 SVGAGI. The length of the CDR3 is 13 residues. CDR3 sequence reads: CASTTANTGELFF. CDR3 bases: TGTGCCAGCACGACAGCGAACACCGGGGAGCTGTTTTTT.

This chain uses TRBV9 with TRBJ2-3; 12 bases fit TRBD1. The CDR3 covers 17 residues. The germline V gene has CDR1 SGDLS and CDR2 YYNGEE. Trimming cost V 0 bases and J 5 bases; bases outside gene matches: 7. CDR3 in amino acids: CASSVVSGQGALDTQYF. The CDR3 DNA reads as TGTGCCAGCAGCGTAGTTTCGGGACAGGGGGCTTTAGATACGCAGTATTTT.

This clonotype turned up a few times. The J gene is TRBJ1-5, the V gene TRBV6-5; no firm D call. Trimming cost V 0 bases and J 5 bases, with 11 bases left between them. Germline-derived CDR1 and CDR2 are MNHEY and SVGAGI. The CDR3 is made up of 15 amino acids. The CDR3 bases are TGTGCCAGCAGTTACTCGTGGACGAACCATCAGCCCCAGCATTTT. Translating it yields CASSYSWTNHQPQHF.

With regard to this clonotype: This clone may be a read error of a much larger clone one base away. The rearrangement joins TRBV12-3 or TRBV12-4 to TRBJ1-5, with D possibly being TRBD1 (5 bases). There are 15 residues in the CDR3. V was shortened by 6 bases and J by 4 bases, with 16 bases between the two germline ends. This CDR3 reads CASSTGGACNQPQHF. In DNA, the CDR3 is TGTGCCAGCAGCACCGGGGGTGCTTGTAATCAGCCCCAGCATTTT.

The table lists this clonotype with many counts. The V and J genes are TRBV20-1 and TRBJ2-7; D is uncertain. Between the trimmed V and J ends, which lost 1 base and 0 bases, there was a span of 4 bases. The germline V gene has CDR1 DFQATT and CDR2 SNEGSKA (reference sequence). This CDR3 has 12 residues. CDR3 bases: TGCAGTGCTAGAGCATTCTCCTACGAGCAGTACTTC. Translated, it gives CSARAFSYEQYF.

This clonotype was seen many times. DNA of the CDR3: TGTGCTAGTGGTTTGGTCCTTTGGGGGGGGACCTACAATCAGCCCCAGCATTTT. Residues: CASGLVLWGGTYNQPQHF. The V call is TRBV12-5, the J call TRBJ1-5; a possible D gene is TRBD1 (5 bases). V was clipped by 0 bases and J by 3 bases, with 18 bases between them. The CDR3 consists of 18 residues. Per germline, CDR1 LGHNT and CDR2 FRNRAP.

In regard to this clonotype: This may arise from a read error, as a much more abundant clone is one base away. V gene TRBV29-1 combines with J gene TRBJ2-3; no clear D gene. This CDR3 comprises 13 residues. The V end was cut by 5 bases, the J end by 7 bases, with 16 bases between. Germline V CDR1 and CDR2: SQVTM, ANQGSEA. CDR3 residues: CSVTPGPANTQYF. The CDR3 DNA reads TGCAGCGTTACACCTGGACCGGCAAATACGCAGTATTTT.

The rearrangement joins TRBV20-1 to TRBJ2-7, with D perhaps matching TRBD2 (5 bases). The CDR3 has 15 residues. From germline, CDR1 is DFQATT and CDR2 SNEGSKA (reference sequence). V lost 6 bases to trimming and J lost 0 bases, with 18 bases between them. The DNA for the CDR3 is TGCAGTGCGTCATTGAACCGGGGATTCTCCTACGAGCAGTACTTC. It translates to CSASLNRGFSYEQYF.

There are many counts of this clonotype. The CDR3 DNA sequence: TGCAGCGTTGAACTAAACCTCGCCTACAATGAGCAGTTCTTC. Protein sequence: CSVELNLAYNEQFF. The chain is built from TRBV29-1 and TRBJ2-1; D call uncertain. Trimming removed 2 bases from V and 2 bases from J, with 10 bases in between. This CDR3 is built from 14 residues. Germline CDR1 and CDR2: SQVTM and ANQGSEA.

This clonotype has ten or more counts. This chain links TRBV29-1 with TRBJ1-1; D might be TRBD1 (6 bases). V dropped 4 bases and J dropped 0 bases, with 12 bases sitting between them. The CDR3 has 14 residues. Germline V gene sequence: CDR1 SQVTM, CDR2 ANQGSEA. CDR3 residues: CSVAVKGVNTEAFF. DNA for the CDR3: TGCAGCGTTGCGGTTAAGGGGGTGAACACTGAAGCTTTCTTT.

This clonotype was counted at least ten times. The chain has TRBV10-3 and TRBJ2-1; tentatively, D is TRBD1 or TRBD2 (5 bases each). Germline CDR1 and CDR2: ENHRY and SYGVKD. This CDR3 is built from 13 residues. With 6 bases removed from V and 6 bases from J, the gap between germline ends came to 12 bases. This CDR3 reads CAISPGPPNEQFF. The CDR3, as DNA: TGTGCCATCAGCCCGGGACCCCCCAATGAGCAGTTCTTC.

The gene calls are TRBV25-1 and TRBJ1-2; D is unclear. Per the germline V gene, CDR1 is MGHDK and CDR2 is SYGVNS. CDR3 size: 14 residues. The germline V and J ends were trimmed by 0 bases and 1 base, with 6 bases remaining between them. The CDR3 loop reads CASSEYNSNYGYTF. CDR3 DNA: TGTGCCAGCAGTGAATATAACAGTAACTATGGCTACACCTTC.

The sample holds a few counts of this clonotype. The rearrangement joins TRBV7-3 to TRBJ1-1; unclear D gene. Germline CDR1 SGHTA, CDR2 FQGTGA. The CDR3 is 13 amino acids. V was trimmed by 5 bases and J by 6 bases, leaving 13 bases between them. In nucleotides, the CDR3 is TGTGCCAGCAGCCCCCACCCGGGTTCTGAAGCTTTCTTT. This gives the protein CASSPHPGSEAFF. The full variable domain, in which reference TRBV7-3 and TRBJ1-1 provide the parts outside the CDR3, is GAGVSQTPSNKVTEKGKYVELRCDPISGHTALYWYRQSLGQGPEFLIYFQGTGAADDSGLPNDRFFAVRPEGSVSTLKIQRTERGDSAVYLCASSPHPGSEAFFGQGTRLTVV.

This clonotype showed up many times. The chain is built from TRBV3-1 and TRBJ2-5; D tentatively fits TRBD1 or TRBD2 (5 bases each). Germline loops: CDR1 LGHDT, CDR2 YNNKEL (reference sequence). Trimming took off 0 bases at V and 5 bases at J, with 19 bases between the two ends. The CDR3 runs to 17 residues. The CDR3 bases are TGTGCCAGCAGCCAAGATTCGGGGCTCCCGGTCAGGGAGACCCAGTACTTC. Amino acids: CASSQDSGLPVRETQYF.

This clonotype was found many times. This chain joins TRBV20-1 and TRBJ1-3; perhaps TRBD1 as D (6 bases). The CDR3 totals 16 residues. V gave up 2 bases and J gave up 0 bases, with 14 bases separating them. Germline V gene sequence: CDR1 DFQATT, CDR2 SNEGSKA (reference sequence). The CDR3 protein is CSARPNRDFSGNTIYF. The CDR3 DNA reads as TGCAGTGCTAGACCCAACAGGGATTTCTCTGGAAACACCATATATTTT.